One sample yielded the 8 T cell receptor beta chains listed below, sequenced in a study of T cell responses to AZD1222 COVID-19 vaccine. TCRdb's copy holds only in-frame clones and misses some; the assay was immunoSEQ multiplex PCR. The sample has more than 110,000 clones; 80% to 90% are singletons. The input for sequencing was peripheral blood, taken on day 0 of AZD1222 vaccination. All receptors come from an adult in good health.

The rearrangement uses TRBV6-5 and TRBJ1-1, with a weak D call TRBD1 (6 bases). The CDR3 extends over 14 amino acids. Germline V lookup: CDR1 MNHEY, CDR2 SVGAGI. V lost 1 base, J lost 8 bases, and 14 bases lay in between. The CDR3 DNA reads TGTGCCAGCAGTTACTACAGGGACCCCCCAGAAGCTTTCTTT. Protein sequence: CASSYYRDPPEAFF.

The gene calls are TRBV6-1 and TRBJ2-6, with a possible D match to TRBD1 (7 bases). The CDR3 sequence is 17 residues long. Trimming took 4 bases from V and 0 from J, leaving 13 bases between them. Germline V CDR1 and CDR2: MNHNS, SASEGT. The CDR3 DNA is TGTGCCAGCAGTGGCGGGACAGCAGCCTCTGGGGCCAACGTCCTGACTTTC. This gives the protein CASSGGTAASGANVLTF.

V is TRBV5-3 and J is TRBJ1-4; D unclear. TRBV5-3 is treated as an ORF (open reading frame) with a function not yet certain. The CDR3 runs 19 residues. The V end was cut by 4 bases, the J end by 0 bases, with 22 bases between. DNA of the CDR3: TGTGCCAGAAGCCCTAGGTTCAGACTTTACCTCGCAACTAATGAAAAACTGTTTTTT. Protein sequence: CARSPRFRLYLATNEKLFF.

The rearrangement joins TRBV10-2 to TRBJ2-5; D ambiguous. Germline-derived CDR1 and CDR2 are WSHSY and SAAADI. This CDR3 is built from 11 residues. The V end lost 5 bases, the J end lost 4 bases, and 5 bases lay between the germline ends. CDR3 in amino acids: CASSNAETQYF. The CDR3 DNA reads TGCGCCAGCAGTAACGCAGAGACCCAGTACTTC.

This sequence joins TRBV6-5 and TRBJ2-7; maybe TRBD1 (6 bases). The germline V and J ends were trimmed by 7 bases and 5 bases, with 21 bases remaining between them. Germline V gene sequence: CDR1 MNHEY, CDR2 SVGAGI. CDR3 size: 15 residues. CDR3 sequence: CASTNFPGQIDEQYF. CDR3 nucleotides: TGTGCCAGCACGAATTTCCCGGGACAAATCGACGAGCAGTACTTC.

The genes are TRBV18 and TRBJ2-2, with TRBD1 as a possible D gene (5 bases). The V and J ends lost 1 base and 0 bases respectively, with 15 bases between them. In germline, CDR1 is KGHSH, CDR2 LQKENI. The CDR3 has 18 amino acids. This CDR3 is CASSPRAGNNPNTGELFF. The CDR3 DNA reads TGTGCCAGCTCACCACGGGCAGGGAACAATCCGAACACCGGGGAGCTGTTTTTT.

This sequence joins TRBV27 and TRBJ1-1, with a weak D call TRBD1 (5 bases). The germline V gene has CDR1 MNHEY and CDR2 SMNVEV (reference sequence). The CDR3 loop spans 14 amino acids. V was trimmed by 8 bases and J by 1 base, leaving 14 bases between them. CDR3 sequence: CASAWGRTNTEAFF. The CDR3 region has the DNA TGTGCCAGCGCCTGGGGCAGGACGAACACTGAAGCTTTCTTT.

The chain couples TRBV5-1 to TRBJ2-1; TRBD2 matches 9 bases. This CDR3 comprises 14 residues. The V segment lost 0 bases and the J segment 8 bases; nucleotides outside the gene matches: 3. Germline V lookup: CDR1 SGHRS, CDR2 YFSETQ. Here the CDR3 reads CASSLAGLADEQFF. DNA for the CDR3: TGCGCCAGCAGCTTGGCGGGACTAGCCGATGAGCAGTTCTTC. Full variable domain (missing parts from reference TRBV5-1 and TRBJ2-1): KAGVTQTPRYLIKTRGQQVTLSCSPISGHRSVSWYQQTPGQGLQFLFEYFSETQRNKGNFPGRFSGRQFSNSRSEMNVSTLELGDSALYLCASSLAGLADEQFFGPGTRLTVL.